This T cell receptor beta chain was obtained from a study of blood T cells in healthy people across ages. PBMCs, at least 6 million per sample, were isolated. Germline CDR1 SGHTA, CDR2 FQGNSA. The junction had 14 bases not matched to a gene; V was cut back by 2 bases and J by 13 bases. This CDR3 contains 16 residues. To note about this clonotype: Its specificity is not known.

The second PCR ran about 6 to 12 cycles with a sample-barcoded 5' primer and J-beta primers. Each CDR3 protein is one row after TCRdb ran MiXCR on the 5' RACE reads. The sample lists some 890,000 distinct CDR3 sequences, roughly 28% seen once, with 10% in the top ten. Notes on the study in general: More naive CD4+ cells and higher diversity marked long-lived donors relative to aged donors.

The data were also submitted as part of a second study, on T cells of mothers and their children. That work states: Samples came from a few healthy Caucasian mothers and their six children. Primer M1S, used in the second PCR, introduced sample barcodes and 2-4 random nucleotides.

The receptor was derived from a woman aged 40 to 50 in good health. The chain uses TRBV7-2 and TRBJ2-1; 10 nucleotides line up with TRBD2. Sample: blood. CDR3 amino acids: CASSLRPAGGQETQFF. The DNA for the CDR3 is TGTGCCAGCAGCTTACGGCCAGCGGGGGGGCAAGAGACCCAGTTCTTC.